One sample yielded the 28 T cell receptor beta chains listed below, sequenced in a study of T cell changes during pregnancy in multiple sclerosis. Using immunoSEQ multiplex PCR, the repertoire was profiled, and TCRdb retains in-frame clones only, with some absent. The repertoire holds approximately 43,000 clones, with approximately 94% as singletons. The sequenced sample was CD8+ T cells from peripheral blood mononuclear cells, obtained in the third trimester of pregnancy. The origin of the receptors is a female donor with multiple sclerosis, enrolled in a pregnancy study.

CDR3 amino acids: CASSKTTWQPQHF. The CDR3 DNA reads as TGTGCCAGCAGCAAGACAACCTGGCAGCCCCAGCATTTT. This chain connects TRBV6-5 to TRBJ1-5, with no clear D. Deletions cut 6 bases from V and 7 bases from J, with 13 bases between. The CDR3 has 13 amino acids. Per the germline V gene, CDR1 is MNHEY and CDR2 is SVGAGI.

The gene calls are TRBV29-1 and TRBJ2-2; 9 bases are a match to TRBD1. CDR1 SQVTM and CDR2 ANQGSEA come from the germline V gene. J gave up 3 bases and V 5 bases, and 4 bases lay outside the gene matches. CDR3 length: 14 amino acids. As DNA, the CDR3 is TGCAGCGTTAGGACAGGGGCGGACACCGGGGAGCTGTTTTTT. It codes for CSVRTGADTGELFF.

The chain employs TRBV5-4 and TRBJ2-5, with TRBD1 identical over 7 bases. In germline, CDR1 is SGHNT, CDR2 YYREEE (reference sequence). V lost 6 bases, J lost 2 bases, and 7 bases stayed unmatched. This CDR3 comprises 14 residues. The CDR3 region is CASNHPGQQETQYF. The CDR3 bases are TGTGCCAGCAACCACCCGGGACAGCAAGAGACCCAGTACTTC.

The CDR3 coding sequence is TGTGCCAGCAGTTCCGACGGGTATTATCAGCCCCAGCATTTT. Its protein product is CASSSDGYYQPQHF. The rearrangement links TRBV27 to TRBJ1-5; unclear D gene. The germline V gene has CDR1 MNHEY and CDR2 SMNVEV (reference sequence). The V end lost 4 bases, the J end lost 5 bases, and 12 bases lay between the germline ends. This CDR3 region has 14 residues.

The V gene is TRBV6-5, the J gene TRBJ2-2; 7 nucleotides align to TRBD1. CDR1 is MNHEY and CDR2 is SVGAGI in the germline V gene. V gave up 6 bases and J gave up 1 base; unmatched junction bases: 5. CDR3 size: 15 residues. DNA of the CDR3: TGTGCCAGCAGCTGGGGACAGATGAACACCGGGGAGCTGTTTTTT. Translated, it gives CASSWGQMNTGELFF.

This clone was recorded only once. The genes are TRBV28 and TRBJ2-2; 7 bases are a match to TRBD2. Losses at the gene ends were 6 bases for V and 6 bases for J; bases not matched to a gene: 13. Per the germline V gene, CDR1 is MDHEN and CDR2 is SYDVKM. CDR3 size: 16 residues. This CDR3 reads CASREVGGGPAGELFF. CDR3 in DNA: TGTGCCAGCAGAGAGGTTGGGGGAGGGCCGGCCGGGGAGCTGTTTTTT.

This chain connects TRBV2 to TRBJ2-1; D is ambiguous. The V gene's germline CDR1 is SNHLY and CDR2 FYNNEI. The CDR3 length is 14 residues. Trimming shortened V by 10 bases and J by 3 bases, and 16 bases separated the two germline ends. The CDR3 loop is CATEQQPSYNEQFF. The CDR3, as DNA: TGTGCCACCGAACAACAGCCCAGCTACAATGAGCAGTTCTTC.

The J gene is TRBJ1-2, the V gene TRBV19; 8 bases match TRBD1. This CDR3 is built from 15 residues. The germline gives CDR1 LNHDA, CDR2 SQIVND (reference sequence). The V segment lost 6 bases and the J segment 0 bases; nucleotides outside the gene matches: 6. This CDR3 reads CASSPRDRPNYGYTF. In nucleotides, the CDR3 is TGTGCCAGTAGCCCTCGGGACAGGCCTAACTATGGCTACACCTTC.

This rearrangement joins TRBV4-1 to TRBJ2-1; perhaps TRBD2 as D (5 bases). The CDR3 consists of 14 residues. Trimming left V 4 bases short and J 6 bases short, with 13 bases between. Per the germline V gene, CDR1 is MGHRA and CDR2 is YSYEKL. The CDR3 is CASSPEASLNEQFF. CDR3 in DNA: TGCGCCAGCAGCCCTGAGGCTAGCCTCAATGAGCAGTTCTTC.

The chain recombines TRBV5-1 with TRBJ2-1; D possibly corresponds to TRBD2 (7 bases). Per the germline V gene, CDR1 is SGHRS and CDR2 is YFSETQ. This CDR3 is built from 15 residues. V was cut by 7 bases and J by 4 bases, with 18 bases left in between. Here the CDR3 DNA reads TGCGCCAGCCTCGACGGGGGCGGGGGATACAATGAGCAGTTCTTC. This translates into CASLDGGGGYNEQFF.

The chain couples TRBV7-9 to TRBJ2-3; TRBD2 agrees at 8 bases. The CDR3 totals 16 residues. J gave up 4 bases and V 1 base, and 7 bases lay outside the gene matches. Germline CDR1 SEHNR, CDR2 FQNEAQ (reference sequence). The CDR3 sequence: CASSLGQRELADTQYF. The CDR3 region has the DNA TGTGCCAGCAGCTTAGGGCAGCGGGAGTTGGCAGATACGCAGTATTTT.

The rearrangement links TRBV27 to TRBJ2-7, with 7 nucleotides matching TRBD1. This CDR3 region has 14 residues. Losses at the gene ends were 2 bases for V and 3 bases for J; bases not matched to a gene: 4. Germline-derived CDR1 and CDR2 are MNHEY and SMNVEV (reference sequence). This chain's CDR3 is CASSLKDRRYEQYF. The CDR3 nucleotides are TGTGCCAGCAGTTTAAAGGACAGGCGCTACGAGCAGTACTTC.

The CDR3 protein is CASSHPGDLGYEQYF. The CDR3, as DNA: TGTGCCAGCAGCCACCCCGGGGATCTGGGGTACGAGCAGTACTTC. The chain combines TRBV7-9 with TRBJ2-7; maybe TRBD2 (5 bases). The CDR3 length is 15 residues. V lost 5 bases and J lost 4, with 18 bases in between. Germline V gene lookup returns CDR1 SEHNR and CDR2 FQNEAQ (reference sequence).

The CDR3 DNA sequence: TGTGCCAGCAGCTTACCCAGGGGGCCTACCCAGTACTTC. Protein product: CASSLPRGPTQYF. This chain links TRBV11-2 with TRBJ2-5, with 8 nucleotides matching TRBD1. CDR3 length: 13 amino acids. V trimming: 2 bases; J trimming: 8 bases; junction bases outside the gene matches: 4. Germline CDR1 and CDR2: SGHAT and FQNNGV.

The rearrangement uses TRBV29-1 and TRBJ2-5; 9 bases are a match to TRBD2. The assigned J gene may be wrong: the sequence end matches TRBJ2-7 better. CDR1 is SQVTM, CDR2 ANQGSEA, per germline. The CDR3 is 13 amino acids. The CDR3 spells CSVVLREGYEQYF. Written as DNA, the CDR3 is TGCAGCGTTGTACTGCGGGAGGGCTACGAGCAGTACTTC.

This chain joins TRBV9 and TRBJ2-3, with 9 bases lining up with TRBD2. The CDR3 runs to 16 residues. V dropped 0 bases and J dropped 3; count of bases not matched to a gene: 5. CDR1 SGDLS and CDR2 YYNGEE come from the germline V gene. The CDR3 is CASSVGGLAWTDTQYF. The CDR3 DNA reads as TGTGCCAGCAGCGTAGGGGGACTAGCTTGGACAGATACGCAGTATTTT. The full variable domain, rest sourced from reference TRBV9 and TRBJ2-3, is DSGVTQTPKHLITATGQRVTLRCSPRSGDLSVYWYQQSLDQGLQFLIQYYNGEERAKGNILERFSAQQFPDLHSELNLSSLELGDSALYFCASSVGGLAWTDTQYFGPGTRLTVL.

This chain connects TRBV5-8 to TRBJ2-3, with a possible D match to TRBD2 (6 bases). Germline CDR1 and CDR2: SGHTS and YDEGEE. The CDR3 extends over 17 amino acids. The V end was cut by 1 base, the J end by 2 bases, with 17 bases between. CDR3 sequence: CASSLSGAGLSTDTQYF. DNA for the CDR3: TGTGCCAGCAGCTTGTCTGGCGCGGGACTCTCCACAGATACGCAGTATTTT.

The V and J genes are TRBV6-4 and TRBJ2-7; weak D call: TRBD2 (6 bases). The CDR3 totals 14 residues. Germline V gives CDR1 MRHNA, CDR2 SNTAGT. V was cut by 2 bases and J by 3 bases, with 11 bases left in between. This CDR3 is CASSDGGLNYEQYF. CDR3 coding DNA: TGTGCCAGCAGTGACGGGGGACTGAACTACGAGCAGTACTTC.

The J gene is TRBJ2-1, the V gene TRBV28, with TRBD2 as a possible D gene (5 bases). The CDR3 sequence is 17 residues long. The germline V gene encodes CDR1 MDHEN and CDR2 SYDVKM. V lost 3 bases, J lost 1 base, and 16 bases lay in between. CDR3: CASSFGMASFSYNEQFF. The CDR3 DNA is TGTGCCAGCAGTTTCGGGATGGCTAGCTTTTCCTACAATGAGCAGTTCTTC.

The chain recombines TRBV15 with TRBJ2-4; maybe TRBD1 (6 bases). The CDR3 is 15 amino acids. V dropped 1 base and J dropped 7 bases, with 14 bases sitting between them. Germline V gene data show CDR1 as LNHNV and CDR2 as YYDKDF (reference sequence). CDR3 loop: CATSRARQVENIQYF. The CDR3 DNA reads TGTGCCACCAGCAGAGCCAGACAGGTTGAGAACATTCAGTACTTC.

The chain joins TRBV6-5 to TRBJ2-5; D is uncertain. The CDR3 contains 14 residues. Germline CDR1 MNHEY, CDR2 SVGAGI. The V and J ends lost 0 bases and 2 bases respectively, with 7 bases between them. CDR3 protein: CASSYSTSQETQYF. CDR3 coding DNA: TGTGCCAGCAGTTACTCAACCAGTCAAGAGACCCAGTACTTC.

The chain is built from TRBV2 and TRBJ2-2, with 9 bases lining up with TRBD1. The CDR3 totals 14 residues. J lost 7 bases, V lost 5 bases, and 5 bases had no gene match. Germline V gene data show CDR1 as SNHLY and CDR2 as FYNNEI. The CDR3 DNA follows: TGTGCCAGCAGTAGGGGACAGGGCCACGGGGAGCTGTTTTTT. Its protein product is CASSRGQGHGELFF.

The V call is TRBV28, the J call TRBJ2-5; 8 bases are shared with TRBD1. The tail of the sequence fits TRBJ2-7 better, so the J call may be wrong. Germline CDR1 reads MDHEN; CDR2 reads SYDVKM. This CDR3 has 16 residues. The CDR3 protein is CASSSSGTGPSYEQYF. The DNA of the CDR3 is TGTGCCAGCAGTTCGTCCGGGACAGGTCCTTCCTACGAGCAGTACTTC.

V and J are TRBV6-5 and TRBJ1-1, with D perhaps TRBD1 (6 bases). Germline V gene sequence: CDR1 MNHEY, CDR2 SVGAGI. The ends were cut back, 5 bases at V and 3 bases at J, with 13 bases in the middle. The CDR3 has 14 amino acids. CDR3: CASSHRVGHTEAFF. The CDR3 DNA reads TGTGCCAGCAGTCACAGGGTGGGGCACACTGAAGCTTTCTTT.

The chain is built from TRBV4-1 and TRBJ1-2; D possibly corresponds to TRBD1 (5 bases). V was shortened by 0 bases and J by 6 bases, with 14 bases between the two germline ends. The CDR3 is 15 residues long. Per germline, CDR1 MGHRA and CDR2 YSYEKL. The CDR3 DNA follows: TGCGCCAGCAGCCAAGAAGTCATCACGGGGGATGGCTACACCTTC. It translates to CASSQEVITGDGYTF.

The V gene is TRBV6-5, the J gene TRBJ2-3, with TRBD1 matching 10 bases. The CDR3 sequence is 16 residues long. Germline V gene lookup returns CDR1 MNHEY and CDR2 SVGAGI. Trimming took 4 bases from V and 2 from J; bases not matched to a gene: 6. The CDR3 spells CASSSLGQGVTDTQYF. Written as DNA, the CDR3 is TGTGCCAGCAGTTCCCTCGGACAGGGGGTCACAGATACGCAGTATTTT.

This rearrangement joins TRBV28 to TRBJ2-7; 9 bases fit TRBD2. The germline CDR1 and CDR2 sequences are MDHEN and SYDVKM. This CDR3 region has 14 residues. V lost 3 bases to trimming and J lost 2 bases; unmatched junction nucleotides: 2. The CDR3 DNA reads TGTGCCAGCAGTTTTAGCGGGAGACCCTACGAGCAGTACTTC. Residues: CASSFSGRPYEQYF.

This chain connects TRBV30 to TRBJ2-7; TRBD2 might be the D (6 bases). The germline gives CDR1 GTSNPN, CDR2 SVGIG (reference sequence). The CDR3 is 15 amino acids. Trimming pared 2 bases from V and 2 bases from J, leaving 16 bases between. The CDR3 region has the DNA TGTGCCTGGAGTCCGCGGGAACAGATTCCCTACGAGCAGTACTTC. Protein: CAWSPREQIPYEQYF. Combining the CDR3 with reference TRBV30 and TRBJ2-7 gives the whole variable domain SQTIHQWPATLVQPVGSPLSLECTVEGTSNPNLYWYRQAAGRGLQLLFYSVGIGQISSEVPQNLSASRPQDRQFILSSKKLLLSDSGFYLCAWSPREQIPYEQYFGPGTRLTVT.